The T cell receptor beta chain described here comes from a study of early T cells in non-severe SARS-CoV-2 infection. TCRdb re-analysed the 5' RACE reads in MiXCR, keeping a single row per CDR3 protein. Among some 41,000 distinct CDR3 sequences listed, 20% to 25% were seen once. The V and J ends lost 4 bases and 7 bases, in that order; junction bases with no gene match: 9. This CDR3 is built from 14 residues. In germline, CDR1 is LGHDT, CDR2 YNNKEL (reference sequence). This clonotype appeared many times. The sequence derives from an adult who was a healthcare worker with PCR-confirmed SARS-CoV-2 infection or an uninfected control (not recorded which). The specimen was whole blood, collected at baseline. This chain links TRBV3-1 with TRBJ2-5; 7 bases are a match to TRBD1. The CDR3 nucleotides read TGTGCCAGCAGCCTGGGACAGTCAACGAGGACCCAGTACTTC. Translated: CASSLGQSTRTQYF.